This TCR beta chain was profiled in a study of shared clonotypes between healthy human individuals. Points from the study as a whole: Clonotypes that were shared across a handful of donors made up about 5.1% of naive CD4 clonotypes.

Data came from immunoSEQ multiplex PCR; TCRdb stores just in-frame clones and leaves some out. The sample holds 2 million to 3 million clones, just over 90% seen once. The length of the CDR3 is 15 residues. Germline loops: CDR1 MNHEY, CDR2 SVGAGI. After removal of 6 bases from V and 7 bases from J, the junction contained 7 bases not matched to a gene. As for this clone: Its antigen remains unidentified.

This sequence originates from a man younger than 35 in good health. V usage is TRBV6-5 and J usage is TRBJ2-3; 13 bases line up with TRBD2. Sample: naive CD4+ T cells sorted from blood. The subset: CD45RA+ positively selected. The CDR3 sequence is CASSRGTSGANTQYF. CDR3 nucleotide sequence: TGTGCCAGCAGCCGAGGGACTAGCGGGGCAAATACGCAGTATTTT.